This TCR beta chain originates from a study of naive and memory T cell subsets. Two oligonucleotides, mixed equimolar, formed the beta constant-region primer covering TRBC1 and TRBC2. Four rounds of PCR amplified the ligated cDNA using nested alpha and beta constant-region primers plus SP2. Via MiXCR, TCRdb re-called the UMI-ligation and nested PCR reads, giving one row per CDR3 protein. This table has about 160,000 distinct CDR3 sequences, roughly 20% appearing once. Germline V gene lookup returns CDR1 LNHDA and CDR2 SQIVND (reference sequence). V trimming: 5 bases; J trimming: 2 bases; junction bases outside the gene matches: 6. This CDR3 region has 15 residues. Study-level results: Over 90% of naive TCR sequences appeared only once after error correction, unlike memory subsets. In CD4 and CD8 cells, diversity dropped from naive through EMRA. Especially in CD8 cells, naive repertoires contained a few larger clonotypes, possibly CD45RA-re-expressing memory cells.

This clonotype was seen once. Its antigen remains unknown. This TCR came from a human donor in good health. The V gene is TRBV19, the J gene TRBJ2-7, with TRBD1 matching 10 bases. Sequencing used naive CD4+ T cells from blood. The DNA of the CDR3 is TGTGCCAGTAGTCCCGGGACAGGGGCGACCTACGAGCAGTACTTC. Translated, it gives CASSPGTGATYEQYF.